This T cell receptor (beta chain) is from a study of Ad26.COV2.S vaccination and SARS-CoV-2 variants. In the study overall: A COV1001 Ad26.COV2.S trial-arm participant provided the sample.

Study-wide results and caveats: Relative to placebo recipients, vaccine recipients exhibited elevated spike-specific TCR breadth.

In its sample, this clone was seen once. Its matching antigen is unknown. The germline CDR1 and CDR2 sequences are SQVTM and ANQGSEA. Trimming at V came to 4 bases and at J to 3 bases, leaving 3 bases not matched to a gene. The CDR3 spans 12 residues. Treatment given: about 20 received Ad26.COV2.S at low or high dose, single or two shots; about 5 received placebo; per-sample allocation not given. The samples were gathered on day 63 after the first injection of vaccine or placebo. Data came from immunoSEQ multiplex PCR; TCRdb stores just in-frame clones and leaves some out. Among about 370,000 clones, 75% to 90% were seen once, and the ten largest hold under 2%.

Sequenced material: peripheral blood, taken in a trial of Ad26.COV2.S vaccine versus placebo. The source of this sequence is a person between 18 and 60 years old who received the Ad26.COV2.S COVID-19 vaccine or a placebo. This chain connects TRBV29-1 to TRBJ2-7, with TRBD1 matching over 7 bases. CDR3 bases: TGCAGCGTTGTGGGACAGCTCTACGAGCAGTACTTC. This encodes CSVVGQLYEQYF.